Listed here are 25 T cell receptor beta chains from one sample, sequenced in a study of neurological immune-mediated disorders. From the 5' RACE reads, TCRdb called clonotypes with MiXCR, one entry per CDR3 protein. The sample lists under 90,000 distinct CDR3 sequences, 10% to 13% occurring once. The sequenced sample was PBMCs. The origin of the receptors is a middle-aged man in good health.

This clonotype was seen repeatedly, ten times or more. The CDR3 loop is CASSPGQRSTDTQYF. The CDR3 DNA is TGTGCCAGCTCACCGGGTCAGAGATCCACAGATACGCAGTATTTT. This chain uses TRBV18 with TRBJ2-3; no definite D call. Trimming left V 3 bases short and J 2 bases short, with 12 bases between. The CDR3 runs 15 residues. The germline V gene encodes CDR1 KGHSH and CDR2 LQKENI.

This clonotype was counted many times. The V gene is TRBV7-2, the J gene TRBJ2-1; perhaps TRBD2 as D (7 bases). The CDR3 has 14 amino acids. Germline V gene sequence: CDR1 SGHTA, CDR2 FQGNSA. Deletions cut 5 bases from V and 9 bases from J, with 17 bases between. CDR3 loop: CASSPTGGFSEQFF. The CDR3 region has the DNA TGTGCCAGCAGCCCGACGGGGGGCTTCAGTGAGCAGTTCTTC. Looking up the rest from reference TRBV7-2 and TRBJ2-1 gives the full variable domain: GAGVSQSPSNKVTEKGKDVELRCDPISGHTALYWYRQSLGQGLEFLIYFQGNSAPDKSGLPSDRFSAERTGGSVSTLTIQRTQQEDSAVYLCASSPTGGFSEQFFGPGTRLTVL.

This clonotype was observed at least ten times. V gene TRBV6-1 combines with J gene TRBJ2-7, with a weak D call TRBD1 (5 bases). The CDR3 is 12 amino acids. V shed 6 bases and J shed 3 bases, with 9 bases lying between them. The germline V gene has CDR1 MNHNS and CDR2 SASEGT. CDR3 sequence reads: CASRGPDYEQYF. For the CDR3, the DNA is TGTGCCAGCAGGGGGCCAGACTACGAGCAGTACTTC.

The V call is TRBV6-4, the J call TRBJ2-3; D remains unclear. The CDR3 spans 13 residues. The germline CDR1 and CDR2 sequences are MRHNA and SNTAGT. Between the trimmed V and J ends, which lost 4 bases and 2 bases, there was a span of 7 bases. The CDR3: CASSVGITDTQYF. CDR3 bases: TGTGCCAGCAGTGTAGGGATCACAGATACGCAGTATTTT.

As to this clonotype: Without the conserved terminal phenylalanine or tryptophan, this CDR3 likely stems from a read error. CDR3 sequence (DNA): TGTGTCAGCAGCCTCGGGACCTCCTACGAGCAGTACCTC. This gives the protein CVSSLGTSYEQYL. The chain carries TRBV7-9 and TRBJ2-7, with D perhaps TRBD1 or TRBD2 (5 bases each). CDR3 length: 13 amino acids. Germline V gene sequence: CDR1 SEHNR, CDR2 FQNEAQ (reference sequence).

This clonotype has ten or more counts. The chain is built from TRBV10-3 and TRBJ2-3; 7 positions match TRBD2. The V gene's germline CDR1 is ENHRY and CDR2 SYGVKD. CDR3 length: 12 residues. Losses at the gene ends were 4 bases for V and 12 bases for J; bases not matched to a gene: 7. This CDR3 reads CAISGSLAVQYF. DNA of the CDR3: TGTGCCATCAGTGGGAGCCTAGCGGTACAGTATTTT.

This rearrangement joins TRBV20-1 to TRBJ2-5, with 14 bases aligning to TRBD2. The V and J ends lost 0 bases and 3 bases, in that order; junction bases with no gene match: 9. This CDR3 spans 18 amino acids. Germline values: CDR1 DFQATT, CDR2 SNEGSKA (reference sequence). The CDR3 DNA is TGCAGTGCTAGAGAGCCGGGACTAGCGGGAGTAGGGGAAGAGACCCAGTACTTC. This gives the protein CSAREPGLAGVGEETQYF.

The sample holds many counts of this clonotype. This sequence joins TRBV12-3 or TRBV12-4 and TRBJ2-5; a weak D match, TRBD1 (6 bases). Trimming shortened V by 7 bases and J by 5 bases, and 17 bases separated the two germline ends. CDR3 length equals 14 residues. CDR3 in DNA: TGTGCCAGCACCTACAGGGTATTAGGGGAGACCCAGTACTTC. Amino acid sequence: CASTYRVLGETQYF.

This chain uses TRBV2 with TRBJ2-3; D possibly uses TRBD1 or TRBD2 (5 bases each). This CDR3 region has 15 residues. Germline V gene data show CDR1 as SNHLY and CDR2 as FYNNEI. The V gene lost 2 bases and the J gene lost 3 bases, with 12 bases spanning the gap. The CDR3 DNA reads TGTGCCAGCAGTGAAAGTTGGGACCCTACAGATACGCAGTATTTT. This gives the protein CASSESWDPTDTQYF.

This clonotype was picked up many times. The chain carries TRBV10-3 and TRBJ2-7; no definite D call. CDR1 ENHRY and CDR2 SYGVKD come from the germline V gene. Trimming left V 4 bases short and J 7 bases short, with 11 bases between. CDR3 length: 12 residues. In nucleotides, the CDR3 is TGTGCCATCAGTGGGATGGACGGTGAGCAGTACTTC. This sequence encodes CAISGMDGEQYF.

The table lists this clonotype with many counts. The chain is built from TRBV9 and TRBJ2-1, with D possibly being TRBD2 (7 bases). The V gene lost 0 bases and the J gene lost 6 bases, with 19 bases spanning the gap. From germline, CDR1 is SGDLS and CDR2 YYNGEE. The CDR3 length is 17 residues. CDR3 sequence: CASSVATRGARTNEQFF. The CDR3 DNA reads as TGTGCCAGCAGCGTAGCTACTCGGGGGGCACGCACCAATGAGCAGTTCTTC.

The table lists this clonotype with many counts. The CDR3 nucleotides read TGCAGTGCCGTGACCCTGCCTAAACTCTACCCACTAGGTGAGCAGTTCTTC. Translated: CSAVTLPKLYPLGEQFF. The chain carries TRBV20-1 and TRBJ2-1; weak D call: TRBD2 (5 bases). V was clipped by 6 bases and J by 9 bases, with 30 bases between them. The CDR3 is made up of 17 amino acids. The V gene's germline CDR1 is DFQATT and CDR2 SNEGSKA (reference sequence).

This clonotype was seen many times. The chain couples TRBV10-3 to TRBJ1-1, with D possibly TRBD1 on 5 matching bases. From germline, CDR1 is ENHRY and CDR2 SYGVKD. Trimming took 4 bases from V and 0 from J, leaving 9 bases between them. CDR3 size: 14 residues. CDR3 protein: CAISAGVVNTEAFF. The CDR3 region has the DNA TGTGCCATCAGTGCGGGGGTGGTGAACACTGAAGCTTTCTTT.

This clonotype was detected ten times or more. This rearrangement joins TRBV11-2 to TRBJ2-1; 7 nucleotides align to TRBD1. J gave up 4 bases and V 5 bases, and 11 bases lay outside the gene matches. The CDR3 loop spans 16 amino acids. From germline, CDR1 is SGHAT and CDR2 FQNNGV. CDR3 protein: CASSIYTGQIYNEQFF. For the CDR3, the DNA is TGTGCCAGCAGCATATACACGGGACAGATTTACAATGAGCAGTTCTTC.

This clonotype was counted many times. The rearrangement joins TRBV20-1 to TRBJ2-3, with TRBD2 identical over 11 bases. J gave up 1 base and V 4 bases, and 7 bases lay outside the gene matches. The germline CDR1 and CDR2 sequences are DFQATT and SNEGSKA (reference sequence). The CDR3 consists of 16 residues. The CDR3: CSATGTSGPRTDTQYF. In nucleotides, the CDR3 is TGCAGTGCTACCGGGACTAGCGGACCCCGCACAGATACGCAGTATTTT.

This clonotype was seen a few times. The chain is built from TRBV25-1 and TRBJ1-1, with 9 bases aligning to TRBD1. This CDR3 is 14 amino acids long. V shed 8 bases, J shed 6 bases, and the junction held 10 bases outside the gene matches. The germline CDR1 and CDR2 sequences are MGHDK and SYGVNS. CDR3 in DNA: TGTGCCAGCCGAGCCACAGGGGGCTTTCCTGAAGCTTTCTTT. Translation: CASRATGGFPEAFF. The full variable domain, rest sourced from reference TRBV25-1 and TRBJ1-1, is EADIYQTPRYLVIGTGKKITLECSQTMGHDKMYWYQQDPGMELHLIHYSYGVNSTEKGDLSSESTVSRIRTEHFPLTLESARPSHTSQYLCASRATGGFPEAFFGQGTRLTVV.

Many counts were recorded for this clonotype. The rearrangement joins TRBV9 to TRBJ2-5; TRBD2 matches at 10 bases. With V trimmed by 1 base and J by 5 bases, 8 bases remained unmatched. CDR3 length: 16 amino acids. The V gene's germline CDR1 is SGDLS and CDR2 YYNGEE. Written as DNA, the CDR3 is TGTGCCAGCAGCGTATTGGCTAGCGGGAGTCCCGAGACCCAGTACTTC. As protein: CASSVLASGSPETQYF.

Many counts were recorded for this clonotype. This rearrangement joins TRBV9 to TRBJ2-2; D ambiguous. V was trimmed by 0 bases and J by 9 bases, leaving 15 bases between them. The CDR3 covers 15 residues. Germline V gives CDR1 SGDLS, CDR2 YYNGEE. DNA of the CDR3: TGTGCCAGCAGCGTAGGCGAGTCGGTGAGCTGGGAGCTGTTTTTT. Translation: CASSVGESVSWELFF. The full variable domain, its missing parts supplied by reference TRBV9 and TRBJ2-2, is DSGVTQTPKHLITATGQRVTLRCSPRSGDLSVYWYQQSLDQGLQFLIQYYNGEERAKGNILERFSAQQFPDLHSELNLSSLELGDSALYFCASSVGESVSWELFFGEGSRLTVL.

This clonotype was observed many times. The chain has TRBV2 and TRBJ1-5; D is possibly TRBD1 (5 bases). V shed 4 bases and J shed 7 bases, with 14 bases lying between them. This CDR3 region has 14 residues. CDR1 and CDR2 from the germline V gene are SNHLY and FYNNEI. The CDR3 DNA reads TGTGCCAGCAGTGCGGGGCAGGGTAAACAGCCCCAGCATTTT. Translating it yields CASSAGQGKQPQHF.

This clonotype came up a few times. The CDR3 loop is CASSMGLAEEGGELFF. The CDR3 DNA follows: TGTGCCAGTAGTATGGGACTAGCGGAGGAAGGCGGGGAGCTGTTTTTT. The chain joins TRBV19 to TRBJ2-2, with 11 bases identical to TRBD2. CDR1 and CDR2 from the germline V gene are LNHDA and SQIVND (reference sequence). With V trimmed by 3 bases and J by 7 bases, 7 bases remained unmatched. The CDR3 loop spans 16 amino acids.

The sample holds many counts of this clonotype. The chain combines TRBV20-1 with TRBJ2-5; D might be TRBD1 (5 bases). Trimming pared 0 bases from V and 5 bases from J, leaving 10 bases between. CDR3 length: 13 amino acids. From germline, CDR1 is DFQATT and CDR2 SNEGSKA (reference sequence). The CDR3 loop reads CSAREAPGETQYF. DNA for the CDR3: TGCAGTGCTAGAGAGGCCCCAGGGGAGACCCAGTACTTC.

Many counts were recorded for this clonotype. This chain connects TRBV7-9 to TRBJ2-5; the D call may be TRBD1 or TRBD2 (5 bases each). This CDR3 has 14 amino acids. Trimming pared 8 bases from V and 2 bases from J, leaving 15 bases between. Germline loops: CDR1 SEHNR, CDR2 FQNEAQ (reference sequence). The CDR3 reads CASDDGARQETQYF. CDR3 DNA: TGTGCCAGCGACGACGGGGCCCGTCAAGAGACCCAGTACTTC.

Worth noting for this clonotype: A read error is possible here, since a much larger clone lies one base away. This chain uses TRBV10-3 with TRBJ2-7; D not certain. The CDR3 length is 14 residues. Germline values: CDR1 ENHRY, CDR2 SYGVKD. Trimming shortened V by 4 bases and J by 2 bases, and 12 bases separated the two germline ends. CDR3 nucleotides: TGTGCCATCAGTGGCCTAGACACGCCCTACGAGCAGTACTTC. It yields the protein CAISGLDTPYEQYF.

This clonotype was observed many times. The J gene is TRBJ2-2, the V gene TRBV15; 9 nucleotides align to TRBD1. The CDR3 covers 16 residues. The V gene's germline CDR1 is LNHNV and CDR2 YYDKDF (reference sequence). J lost 6 bases, V lost 5 bases, and 10 bases had no gene match. The CDR3 DNA follows: TGTGCCACCAGCGGTACCGGGACAGGGATGGCCGGGGAGCTGTTTTTT. This encodes CATSGTGTGMAGELFF.

This clonotype was seen ten or more times. This rearrangement joins TRBV5-1 to TRBJ1-6, with D hard to call. V dropped 0 bases and J dropped 2 bases, with 0 bases sitting between them. The CDR3 length is 13 residues. Germline V gene data show CDR1 as SGHRS and CDR2 as YFSETQ. CDR3 amino acids: CASSLAYNSPLHF. The CDR3 DNA follows: TGCGCCAGCAGCTTGGCCTATAATTCACCCCTCCACTTT.